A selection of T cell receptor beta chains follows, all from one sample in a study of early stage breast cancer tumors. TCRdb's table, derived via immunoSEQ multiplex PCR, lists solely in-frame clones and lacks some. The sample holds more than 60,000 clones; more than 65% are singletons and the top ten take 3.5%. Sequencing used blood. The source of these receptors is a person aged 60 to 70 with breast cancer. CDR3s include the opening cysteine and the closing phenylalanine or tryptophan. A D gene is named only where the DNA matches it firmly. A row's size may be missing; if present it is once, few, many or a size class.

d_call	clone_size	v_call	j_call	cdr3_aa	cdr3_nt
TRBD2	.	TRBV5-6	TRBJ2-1	CASSLNPGTSGFNEQFF	TGTGCCAGCAGCCTGAATCCCGGGACTAGCGGATTCAATGAGCAGTTCTTC
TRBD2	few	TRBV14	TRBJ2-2	CASSQLRTSGGQVLFF	TGTGCCAGCAGCCAACTTAGGACTAGCGGGGGGCAGGTGCTGTTTTTT
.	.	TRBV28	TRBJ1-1	CASSRVREAFF	TGTGCCAGCAGTCGGGTCAGGGAAGCTTTCTTT
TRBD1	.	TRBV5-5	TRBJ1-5	CASQGVNQPQHF	TGTGCCTCCCAGGGGGTCAATCAGCCCCAGCATTTT
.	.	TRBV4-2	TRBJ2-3	CASSQEAAPRTDTQYF	TGTGCCAGCAGCCAAGAGGCAGCACCCCGCACAGATACGCAGTATTTT
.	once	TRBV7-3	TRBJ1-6	CASSLEGNGYSPLHF	TGTGCCAGCAGCCTAGAGGGTAATGGGTATTCACCCCTCCACTTT
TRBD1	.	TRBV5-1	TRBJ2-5	CASRTGIQETQYF	TGCGCCAGCAGGACAGGGATTCAGGAGACCCAGTACTTC
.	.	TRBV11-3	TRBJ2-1	CASSLNTRNEQFF	TGTGCCAGCAGCTTAAACACGAGAAATGAGCAGTTCTTC
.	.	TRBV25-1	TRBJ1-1	CASSEEGSTEAFF	TGTGCCAGCAGTGAAGAGGGAAGTACTGAAGCTTTCTTT
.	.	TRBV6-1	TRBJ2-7	CASTIQRYPYEQYF	TGTGCCAGCACCATCCAACGCTACCCCTACGAGCAGTACTTC
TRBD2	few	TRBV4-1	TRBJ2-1	CASGQAGGLGYNEQFF	TGCGCCAGCGGCCAAGCGGGAGGGCTGGGGTACAATGAGCAGTTCTTC
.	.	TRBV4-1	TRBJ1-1	CASSPHRDTNTEAFF	TGCGCCAGCAGCCCTCACCGGGACACAAACACTGAAGCTTTCTTT
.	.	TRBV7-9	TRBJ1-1	CASSLSGGEAFF	TGTGCCAGCAGCTTGTCAGGAGGCGAAGCTTTCTTT
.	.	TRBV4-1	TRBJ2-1	CASSQVAPTYNEQFF	TGCGCCAGCAGCCAAGTGGCGCCGACCTACAATGAGCAGTTCTTC
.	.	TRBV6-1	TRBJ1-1	CASYFGTWNTEAFF	TGTGCCAGCTATTTCGGGACTTGGAACACTGAAGCTTTCTTT
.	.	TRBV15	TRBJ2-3	CATSRGGRTDTQYF	TGTGCCACCAGCAGAGGGGGGCGCACAGATACGCAGTATTTT
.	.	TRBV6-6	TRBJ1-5	CASSKQGYQPQHF	TGTGCCAGCAGTAAACAGGGTTATCAGCCCCAGCATTTT
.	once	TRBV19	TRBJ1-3	CASSDILYSGNTIYF	TGTGCCAGTTCAGACATATTATACTCTGGAAACACCATATATTTT
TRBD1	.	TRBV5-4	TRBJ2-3	CASSLEGQGPDTQYF	TGTGCCAGCAGCTTGGAGGGACAGGGACCAGATACGCAGTATTTT
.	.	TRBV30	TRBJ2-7	CAWSVGQGEQYF	TGTGCCTGGAGTGTTGGTCAGGGTGAGCAGTACTTC
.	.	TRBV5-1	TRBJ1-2	CASSLLPGREGYTF	TGCGCCAGCAGCTTGCTTCCAGGCAGGGAAGGCTACACCTTC
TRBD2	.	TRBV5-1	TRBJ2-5	CASSPLTSGGIQETQYF	TGCGCCAGCAGCCCCTTGACTAGCGGGGGTATCCAAGAGACCCAGTACTTC
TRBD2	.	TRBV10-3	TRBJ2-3	CAISAGLSAFTDTQYF	TGTGCCATCAGTGCGGGACTAAGCGCCTTCACAGATACGCAGTATTTT
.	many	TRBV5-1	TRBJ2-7	CASRVQPPSYEQYF	TGCGCCAGCAGGGTCCAACCGCCTAGTTACGAGCAGTACTTC
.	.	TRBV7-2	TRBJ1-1	CASSLESDGSGEAFF	TGTGCCAGCAGCTTAGAATCTGACGGGAGTGGTGAAGCTTTCTTT
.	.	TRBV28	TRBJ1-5	CASSPPGPQPQHF	TGTGCCAGCAGCCCCCCCGGGCCCCAGCCCCAGCATTTT
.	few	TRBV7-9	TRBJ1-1	CASSARQVNTEAFF	TGTGCCAGCAGCGCCAGACAGGTGAACACTGAAGCTTTCTTT
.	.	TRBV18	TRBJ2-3	CASSRLVGGTDTQYF	TGTGCCAGCTCACGACTAGTCGGGGGCACAGATACGCAGTATTTT
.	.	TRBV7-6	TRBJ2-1	CASSLPHTEQFF	TGTGCCAGCAGCCTCCCCCATACTGAGCAGTTCTTC
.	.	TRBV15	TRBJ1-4	CATSSLQGSEKLFF	TGTGCCACCAGCAGTTTACAGGGCTCGGAAAAACTGTTTTTT
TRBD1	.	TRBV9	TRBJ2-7	CASSVRDGRGQEQYF	TGTGCCAGCAGCGTAAGGGATGGCAGGGGGCAGGAGCAGTACTTC
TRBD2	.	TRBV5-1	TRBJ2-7	CASSLEAGPGGEQYF	TGCGCCAGCAGCTTGGAGGCCGGCCCCGGGGGGGAGCAGTACTTC
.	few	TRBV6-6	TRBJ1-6	CASSMVTYNSPLHF	TGTGCCAGCAGTATGGTGACCTATAATTCACCCCTCCACTTT
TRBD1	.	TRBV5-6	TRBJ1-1	CASSPGTGRNTEAFF	TGTGCCAGCAGCCCGGGGACAGGGAGGAATACTGAAGCTTTCTTT
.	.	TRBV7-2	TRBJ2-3	CASSSTSSTDTQYF	TGTGCCAGCAGCTCGACATCTAGCACAGATACGCAGTATTTT
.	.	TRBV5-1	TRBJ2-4	CASSNRRGSAKNIQYF	TGCGCCAGCAGTAACCGGCGGGGAAGTGCCAAAAACATTCAGTACTTC
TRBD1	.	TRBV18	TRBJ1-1	CASTQGGTEAFF	TGTGCCAGCACACAGGGGGGCACTGAAGCTTTCTTT
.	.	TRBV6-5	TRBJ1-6	CASSPTLHF	TGTGCCAGCTCCCCCACCCTCCACTTT
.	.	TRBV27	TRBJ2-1	CASSTEHNNEQFF	TGTGCCAGCAGTACCGAACACAACAATGAGCAGTTCTTC
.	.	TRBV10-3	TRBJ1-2	CAISHGDRSYGYTF	TGTGCCATCAGCCATGGAGACAGGAGCTATGGCTACACCTTC
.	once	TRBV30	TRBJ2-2	CAWLGNTGELFF	TGTGCCTGGCTAGGGAACACCGGGGAGCTGTTTTTT
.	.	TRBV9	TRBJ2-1	CASSVGVQQWNEQFF	TGTGCCAGCAGCGTAGGGGTGCAACAATGGAATGAGCAGTTCTTC
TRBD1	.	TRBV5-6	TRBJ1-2	CASSLAGLRDRDGYTF	TGTGCCAGCAGCTTGGCCGGCCTTCGGGACAGGGATGGCTACACCTTC
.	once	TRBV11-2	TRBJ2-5	CASSQSLGAYQETQYF	TGTGCCAGCAGCCAATCATTAGGGGCGTACCAAGAGACCCAGTACTTC
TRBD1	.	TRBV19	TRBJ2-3	CASSAGQGGDTQYF	TGTGCCAGTAGTGCCGGACAGGGGGGAGATACGCAGTATTTT